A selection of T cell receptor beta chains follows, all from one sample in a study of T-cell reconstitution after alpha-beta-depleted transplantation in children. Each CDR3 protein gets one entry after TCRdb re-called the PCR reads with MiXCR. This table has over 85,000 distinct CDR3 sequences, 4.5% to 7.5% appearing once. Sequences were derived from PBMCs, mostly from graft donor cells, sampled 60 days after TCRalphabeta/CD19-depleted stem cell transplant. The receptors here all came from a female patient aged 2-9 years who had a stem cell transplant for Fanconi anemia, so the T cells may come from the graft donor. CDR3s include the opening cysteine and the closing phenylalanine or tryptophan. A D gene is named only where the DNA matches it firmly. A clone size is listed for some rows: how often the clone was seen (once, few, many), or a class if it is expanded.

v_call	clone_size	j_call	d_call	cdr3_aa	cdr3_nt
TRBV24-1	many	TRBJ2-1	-	CATSITGYNEQFF	TGTGCCACCAGTATTACGGGTTACAATGAGCAGTTCTTC
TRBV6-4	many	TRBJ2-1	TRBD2	CASSPGSSGSDEQFF	TGTGCCAGCAGTCCTGGGTCTAGCGGGAGCGATGAGCAGTTCTTC
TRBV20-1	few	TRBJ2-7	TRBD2	CSAREAGSSYEQYF	TGCAGTGCTAGGGAAGCGGGGTCTTCCTACGAGCAGTACTTC
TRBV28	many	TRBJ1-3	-	CASSLPGNTIYF	TGTGCCAGCAGTTTACCCGGAAACACCATATATTTT
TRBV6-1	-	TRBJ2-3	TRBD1	CASKVIRWTGSSTDTQYF	TGTGCCAGCAAAGTGATAAGGTGGACAGGGTCTAGCACAGATACGCAGTATTTT
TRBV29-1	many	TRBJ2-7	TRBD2	CSVGTSVFDEQYF	TGCAGCGTTGGGACTAGTGTGTTCGACGAGCAGTACTTC
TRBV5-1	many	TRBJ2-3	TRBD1	CASIPGGTGAGDTQYF	TGCGCCAGCATACCCGGGGGGACAGGGGCCGGGGATACGCAGTATTTT
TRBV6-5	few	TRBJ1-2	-	CASSYGGYGYTF	TGTGCCAGCAGTTACGGGGGCTATGGCTACACCTTC
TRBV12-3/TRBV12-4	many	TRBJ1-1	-	CASKLRGNTEAFF	TGTGCCAGCAAACTCAGGGGGAACACTGAAGCTTTCTTT
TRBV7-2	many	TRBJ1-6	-	CASTSRLNSPLHF	TGTGCCAGCACCTCGAGGCTAAATTCACCCCTCCACTTT
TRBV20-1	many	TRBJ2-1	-	CSAPHLGGYNEQFF	TGCAGTGCTCCCCATCTCGGCGGATACAATGAGCAGTTCTTC
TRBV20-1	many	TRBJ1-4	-	CSARLPTGNTNEKLFF	TGCAGTGCTAGACTCCCAACAGGGAACACTAATGAAAAACTGTTTTTT
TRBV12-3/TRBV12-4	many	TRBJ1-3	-	CASSLWVLSGNTIYF	TGTGCCAGCAGTTTATGGGTACTCTCTGGAAACACCATATATTTT
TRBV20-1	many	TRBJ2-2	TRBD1	CSASVDRGNTGELFF	TGCAGTGCTAGTGTGGACAGGGGGAACACCGGGGAGCTGTTTTTT
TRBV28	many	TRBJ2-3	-	CASSFMGNWADTQYF	TGTGCCAGCAGTTTTATGGGGAATTGGGCAGATACGCAGTATTTT
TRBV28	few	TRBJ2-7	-	CASSSLYPTYEQYF	TGTGCCAGCAGTTCCCTCTATCCCACTTACGAGCAGTACTTC
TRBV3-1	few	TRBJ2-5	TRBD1	CASSQAPTGGETQYF	TGTGCCAGCAGCCAAGCGCCGACAGGGGGAGAGACCCAGTACTTC
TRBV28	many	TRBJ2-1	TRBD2	CASSLRTSGYNEQFF	TGTGCCAGCAGTCTACGGACTAGCGGCTACAATGAGCAGTTCTTC
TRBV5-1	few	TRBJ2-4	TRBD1	CASSLDWDSKNIQYF	TGCGCCAGCAGCTTGGATTGGGACAGCAAAAACATTCAGTACTTC
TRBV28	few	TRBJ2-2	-	CASRVGQNTGELFF	TGTGCCTCACGTGTCGGACAGAACACCGGGGAGCTGTTTTTT
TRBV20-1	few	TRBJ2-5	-	CSALISKETQYF	TGCAGTGCCCTCATCTCTAAAGAGACCCAGTACTTC
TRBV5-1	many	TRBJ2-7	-	CASSLAWATRRWEQYF	TGCGCCAGCAGCTTGGCCTGGGCGACTAGGCGATGGGAGCAGTACTTC